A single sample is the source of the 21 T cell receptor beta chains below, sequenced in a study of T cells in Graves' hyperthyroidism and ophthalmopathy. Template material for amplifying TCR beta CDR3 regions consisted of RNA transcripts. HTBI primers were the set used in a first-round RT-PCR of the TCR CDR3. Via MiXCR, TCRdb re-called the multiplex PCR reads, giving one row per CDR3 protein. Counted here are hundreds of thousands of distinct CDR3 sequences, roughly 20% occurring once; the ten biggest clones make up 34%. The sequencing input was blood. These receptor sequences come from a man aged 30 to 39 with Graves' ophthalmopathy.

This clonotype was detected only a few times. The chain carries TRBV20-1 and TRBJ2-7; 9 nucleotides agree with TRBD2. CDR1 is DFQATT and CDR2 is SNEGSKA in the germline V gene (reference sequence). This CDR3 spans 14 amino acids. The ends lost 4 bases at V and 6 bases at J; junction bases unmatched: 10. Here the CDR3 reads CSATIAGVGVEQYF. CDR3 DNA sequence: TGCAGTGCTACAATAGCGGGAGTAGGCGTCGAGCAGTACTTC.

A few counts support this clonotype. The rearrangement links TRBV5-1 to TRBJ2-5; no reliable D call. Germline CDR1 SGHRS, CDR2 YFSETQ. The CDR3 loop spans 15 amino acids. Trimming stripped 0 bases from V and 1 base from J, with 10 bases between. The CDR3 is CASSLEPGTQETQYF. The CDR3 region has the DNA TGCGCCAGCAGCTTGGAACCGGGTACCCAAGAGACCCAGTACTTC.

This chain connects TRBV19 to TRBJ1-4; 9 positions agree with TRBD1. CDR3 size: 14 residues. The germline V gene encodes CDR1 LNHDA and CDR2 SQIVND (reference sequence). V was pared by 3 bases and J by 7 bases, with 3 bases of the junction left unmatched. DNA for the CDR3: TGTGCCAGTAGTATCGGGACAGGGATTGAAAAACTGTTTTTT. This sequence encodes CASSIGTGIEKLFF.

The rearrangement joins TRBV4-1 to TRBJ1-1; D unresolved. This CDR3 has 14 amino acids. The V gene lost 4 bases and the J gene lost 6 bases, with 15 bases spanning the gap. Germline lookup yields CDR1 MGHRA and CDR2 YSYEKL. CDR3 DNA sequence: TGCGCCAGCAGCCCGCTTCCTCAAGTCGCTGAAGCTTTCTTT. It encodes CASSPLPQVAEAFF.

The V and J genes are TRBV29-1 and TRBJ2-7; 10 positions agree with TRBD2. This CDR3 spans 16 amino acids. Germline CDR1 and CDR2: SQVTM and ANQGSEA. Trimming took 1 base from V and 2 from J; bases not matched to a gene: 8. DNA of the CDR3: TGCAGCGTTGAAGTGCGGAGCGGGAGGGGGGCCTACGAGCAGTACTTC. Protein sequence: CSVEVRSGRGAYEQYF.

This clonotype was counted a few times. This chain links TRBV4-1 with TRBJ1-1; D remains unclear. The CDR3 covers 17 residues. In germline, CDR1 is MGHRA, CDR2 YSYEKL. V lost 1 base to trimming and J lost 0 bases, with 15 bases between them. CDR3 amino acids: CASSQGLAPGLNTEAFF. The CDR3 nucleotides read TGCGCCAGCAGCCAAGGTTTGGCTCCTGGATTGAACACTGAAGCTTTCTTT.

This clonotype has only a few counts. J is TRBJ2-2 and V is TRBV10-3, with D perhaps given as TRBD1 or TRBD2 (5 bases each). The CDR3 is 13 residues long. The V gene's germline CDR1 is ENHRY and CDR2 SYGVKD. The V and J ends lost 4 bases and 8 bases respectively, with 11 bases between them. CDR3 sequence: CAISASGPGELFF. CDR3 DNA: TGTGCCATCAGTGCGTCGGGACCGGGGGAGCTGTTTTTT.

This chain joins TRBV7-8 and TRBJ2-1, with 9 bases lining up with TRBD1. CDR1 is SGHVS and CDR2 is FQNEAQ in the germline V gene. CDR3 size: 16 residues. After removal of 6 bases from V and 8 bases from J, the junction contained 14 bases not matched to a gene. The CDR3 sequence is CASSDYSGTGQDEQFF. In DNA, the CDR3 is TGTGCCAGCAGTGACTACTCCGGGACAGGGCAAGATGAGCAGTTCTTC.

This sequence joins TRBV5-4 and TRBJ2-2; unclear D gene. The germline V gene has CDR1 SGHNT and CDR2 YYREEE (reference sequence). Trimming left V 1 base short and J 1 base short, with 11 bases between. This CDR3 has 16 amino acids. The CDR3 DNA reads TGTGCCAGCAGCTTGAAGGTTACGGTGAACACCGGGGAGCTGTTTTTT. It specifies CASSLKVTVNTGELFF. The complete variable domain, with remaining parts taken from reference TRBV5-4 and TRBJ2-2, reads ETGVTQSPTHLIKTRGQQVTLRCSSQSGHNTVSWYQQALGQGPQFIFQYYREEENGRGNFPPRFSGLQFPNYSSELNVNALELDDSALYLCASSLKVTVNTGELFFGEGSRLTVL.

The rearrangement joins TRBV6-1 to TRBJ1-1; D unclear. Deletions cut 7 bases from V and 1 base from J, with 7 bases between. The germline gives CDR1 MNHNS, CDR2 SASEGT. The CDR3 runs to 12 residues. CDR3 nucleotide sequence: TGTGCCAGCAACCTACCGAACACTGAAGCTTTCTTT. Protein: CASNLPNTEAFF.

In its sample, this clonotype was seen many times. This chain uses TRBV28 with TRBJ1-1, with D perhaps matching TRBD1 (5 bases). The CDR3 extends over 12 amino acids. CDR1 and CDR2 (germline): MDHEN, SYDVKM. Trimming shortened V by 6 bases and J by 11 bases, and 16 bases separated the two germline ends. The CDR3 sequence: CASRPRGQEAFF. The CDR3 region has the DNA TGTGCCAGCAGGCCTAGGGGTCAGGAGGCTTTCTTT.

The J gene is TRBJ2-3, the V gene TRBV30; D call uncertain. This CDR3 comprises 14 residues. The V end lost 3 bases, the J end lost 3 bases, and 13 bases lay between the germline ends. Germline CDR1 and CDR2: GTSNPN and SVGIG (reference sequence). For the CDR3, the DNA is TGTGCCTGGAGGAAGGATTACGGTACAGATACGCAGTATTTT. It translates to CAWRKDYGTDTQYF.

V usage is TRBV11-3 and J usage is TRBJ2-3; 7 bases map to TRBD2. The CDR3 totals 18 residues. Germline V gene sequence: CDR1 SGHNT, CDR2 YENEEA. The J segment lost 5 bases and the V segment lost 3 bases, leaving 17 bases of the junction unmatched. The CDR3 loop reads CASSFGDLRAGVEDTQYF. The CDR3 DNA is TGTGCCAGCAGCTTCGGCGACCTCCGGGCGGGAGTGGAAGATACGCAGTATTTT.

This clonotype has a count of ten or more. The CDR3 is CASVRRDSGANVLTF. In DNA, the CDR3 is TGTGCCAGCGTACGTCGGGACTCTGGGGCCAACGTCCTGACTTTC. V and J are TRBV28 and TRBJ2-6, with a weak D call TRBD2 (5 bases). The germline CDR1 and CDR2 sequences are MDHEN and SYDVKM. Trimming removed 8 bases from V and 0 bases from J, with 11 bases in between. This CDR3 has 15 amino acids.

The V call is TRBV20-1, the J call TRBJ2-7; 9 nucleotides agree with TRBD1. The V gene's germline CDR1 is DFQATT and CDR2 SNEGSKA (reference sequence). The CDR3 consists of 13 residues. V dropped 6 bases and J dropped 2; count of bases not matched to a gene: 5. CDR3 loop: CSAGTGPTYEQYF. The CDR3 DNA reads TGCAGTGCAGGGACAGGGCCCACCTACGAGCAGTACTTC.

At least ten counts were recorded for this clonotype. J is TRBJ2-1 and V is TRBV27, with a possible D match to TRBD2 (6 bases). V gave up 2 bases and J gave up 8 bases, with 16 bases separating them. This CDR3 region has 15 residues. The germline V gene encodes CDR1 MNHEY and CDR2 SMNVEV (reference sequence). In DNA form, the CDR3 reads TGTGCCAGCAGTTTACGGCGGGAAGGGTTCGATGAGCAGTTCTTC. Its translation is CASSLRREGFDEQFF.

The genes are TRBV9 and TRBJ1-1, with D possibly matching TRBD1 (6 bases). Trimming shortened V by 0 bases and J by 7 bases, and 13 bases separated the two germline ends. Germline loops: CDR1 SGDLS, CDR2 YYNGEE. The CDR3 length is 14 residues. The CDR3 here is CASSVGGAQNEAFF. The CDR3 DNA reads TGTGCCAGCAGCGTAGGGGGGGCGCAGAATGAAGCTTTCTTT. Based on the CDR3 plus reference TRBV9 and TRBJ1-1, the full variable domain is DSGVTQTPKHLITATGQRVTLRCSPRSGDLSVYWYQQSLDQGLQFLIQYYNGEERAKGNILERFSAQQFPDLHSELNLSSLELGDSALYFCASSVGGAQNEAFFGQGTRLTVV.

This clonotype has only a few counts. The CDR3 spells CASSWSPNLYGYTF. In DNA, the CDR3 is TGTGCCAGCAGTTGGAGTCCTAACCTCTATGGCTACACCTTC. This chain joins TRBV27 and TRBJ1-2; D is uncertain. Germline values: CDR1 MNHEY, CDR2 SMNVEV (reference sequence). V gave up 4 bases and J gave up 4 bases, with 13 bases separating them. The CDR3 length is 14 residues.

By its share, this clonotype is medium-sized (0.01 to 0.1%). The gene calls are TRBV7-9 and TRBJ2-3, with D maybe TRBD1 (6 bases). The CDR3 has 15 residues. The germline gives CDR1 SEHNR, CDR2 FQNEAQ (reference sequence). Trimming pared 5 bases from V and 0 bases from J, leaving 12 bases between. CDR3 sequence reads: CASSAMTGSTDTQYF. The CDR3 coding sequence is TGTGCCAGCAGCGCTATGACAGGTAGCACAGATACGCAGTATTTT.

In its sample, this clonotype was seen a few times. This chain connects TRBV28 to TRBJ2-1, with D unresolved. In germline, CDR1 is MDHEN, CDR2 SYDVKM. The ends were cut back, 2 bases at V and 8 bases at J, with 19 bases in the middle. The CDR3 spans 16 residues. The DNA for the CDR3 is TGTGCCAGCAGTTTAAATGAAGGAGCCTTCAACCATGAGCAGTTCTTC. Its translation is CASSLNEGAFNHEQFF.

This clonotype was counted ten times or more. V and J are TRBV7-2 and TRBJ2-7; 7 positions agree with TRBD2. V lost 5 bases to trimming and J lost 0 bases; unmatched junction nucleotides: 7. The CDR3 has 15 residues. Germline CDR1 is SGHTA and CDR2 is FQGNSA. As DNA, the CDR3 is TGTGCCAGCAGCCCTAGCGGACGGCACTCCTACGAGCAGTACTTC. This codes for CASSPSGRHSYEQYF.